The 21 T cell receptor beta chains in this list originate from one sample, sequenced in a study of cytomegalovirus exposure and HLA in healthy donors. The PCR employed 60 Vbeta primers together with 13 Jbeta primers. Clones were read by immunoSEQ multiplex PCR, and TCRdb kept only the in-frame ones, dropping some. The sample includes roughly 100,000 clones, over 65% of them seen just once. The sequencing input was PBMCs. The origin of the receptors is a woman between 40 and 50 years old in good health and CMV-seronegative.

The chain employs TRBV29-1 and TRBJ2-1; 8 bases map to TRBD2. This CDR3 region has 12 residues. Germline loops: CDR1 SQVTM, CDR2 ANQGSEA. Germline trimming cut 4 bases from V and 7 bases from J; bases unmatched to any gene: 3. The CDR3 loop is CSVAGGPNEQFF. The CDR3 bases are TGCAGCGTTGCGGGAGGGCCGAATGAGCAGTTCTTC.

This rearrangement joins TRBV7-3 to TRBJ1-1; D gene uncertain. Trimming stripped 0 bases from V and 0 bases from J, with 8 bases between. Germline V CDR1 and CDR2: SGHTA, FQGTGA. This CDR3 contains 15 residues. The CDR3 reads CASSLTYSLNTEAFF. The CDR3 region has the DNA TGTGCCAGCAGCTTAACGTACTCTCTGAACACTGAAGCTTTCTTT.

The gene calls are TRBV13 and TRBJ2-7; 10 bases fit TRBD2. The germline gives CDR1 PRHDT, CDR2 FYEKMQ (reference sequence). CDR3 length: 16 amino acids. V trimming: 5 bases; J trimming: 9 bases; junction bases outside the gene matches: 16. The CDR3 is CASSPPSSGSAGGQYF. CDR3 nucleotide sequence: TGTGCCAGCAGCCCCCCCTCTAGCGGGAGCGCCGGGGGGCAGTACTTC. Supplemented by reference TRBV13 and TRBJ2-7, the full variable domain reads AAGVIQSPRHLIKEKRETATLKCYPIPRHDTVYWYQQGPGQDPQFLISFYEKMQSDKGSIPDRFSAQQFSDYHSELNMSSLELGDSALYFCASSPPSSGSAGGQYFGPGTRLTVT.

This rearrangement joins TRBV28 to TRBJ1-4; D is perhaps TRBD1 (5 bases). Germline lookup yields CDR1 MDHEN and CDR2 SYDVKM. The germline V and J ends were trimmed by 3 bases and 8 bases, with 19 bases remaining between them. The CDR3 is 16 residues long. The CDR3 nucleotides read TGTGCCAGCAGTTTGCGGGGAAGGGGTTCGGGGGAAAAACTGTTTTTT. Its protein is CASSLRGRGSGEKLFF.

The rearrangement uses TRBV18 and TRBJ1-1, with 8 bases fitting TRBD1. V lost 2 bases, J lost 6 bases, and 5 bases stayed unmatched. This CDR3 is built from 14 residues. Germline CDR1 reads KGHSH; CDR2 reads LQKENI. The CDR3: CASSPDRGGSEAFF. CDR3 DNA: TGTGCCAGCTCACCAGACAGGGGAGGCTCTGAAGCTTTCTTT.

CDR3: CASSLNSPLHF. The CDR3 coding sequence is TGTGCCAGCAGCCTTAATTCACCCCTCCACTTT. This chain uses TRBV7-9 with TRBJ1-6; D remains ambiguous. This CDR3 has 11 residues. With 5 bases removed from V and 6 bases from J, the gap between germline ends came to 2 bases. CDR1 is SEHNR, CDR2 FQNEAQ, per germline (reference sequence).

This rearrangement joins TRBV18 to TRBJ1-1; D is undetermined. CDR1 KGHSH and CDR2 LQKENI come from the germline V gene. The CDR3 has 16 amino acids. Trimming stripped 3 bases from V and 1 base from J, with 15 bases between. Here the CDR3 reads CASSPAAAYPNTEAFF. The DNA for the CDR3 is TGTGCCAGCTCACCGGCCGCAGCGTACCCGAACACTGAAGCTTTCTTT.

The chain carries TRBV10-3 and TRBJ2-7; TRBD1 matches at 7 bases. Trimming at V came to 2 bases and at J to 2 bases, leaving 9 bases not matched to a gene. CDR1 is ENHRY and CDR2 is SYGVKD in the germline V gene. The CDR3 is 16 residues long. CDR3 residues: CAISEGRQGVTYEQYF. The CDR3 nucleotides read TGTGCCATCAGTGAGGGTAGACAGGGTGTTACCTACGAGCAGTACTTC.

The genes are TRBV30 and TRBJ1-2, with D tentatively TRBD1 (5 bases). Germline values: CDR1 GTSNPN, CDR2 SVGIG (reference sequence). The CDR3 consists of 15 residues. V lost 0 bases, J lost 5 bases, and 16 bases lay in between. The CDR3 region has the DNA TGTGCCTGGAGTGTAGGTTTAGGGGTAGAATATGGCTACACCTTC. As protein: CAWSVGLGVEYGYTF.

The rearrangement joins TRBV4-1 to TRBJ2-7, with D possibly TRBD2 on 6 matching bases. Per germline, CDR1 MGHRA and CDR2 YSYEKL. The CDR3 covers 12 residues. The V end was cut by 4 bases, the J end by 6 bases, with 10 bases between. The CDR3 DNA follows: TGCGCCAGCAGCCCTTTGGGGGGCGAGCAGTACTTC. This codes for CASSPLGGEQYF.

The chain links TRBV13 to TRBJ1-3; D possibly corresponds to TRBD1 (5 bases). CDR3 length: 12 residues. CDR1 is PRHDT and CDR2 is FYEKMQ in the germline V gene (reference sequence). V was pared by 4 bases and J by 14 bases, with 15 bases between. The CDR3 protein is CASSWALDSLYF. CDR3 nucleotides: TGTGCCAGCAGCTGGGCACTTGACAGCCTATATTTT. Full variable domain (outside the CDR3, taken from reference TRBV13 and TRBJ1-3): AAGVIQSPRHLIKEKRETATLKCYPIPRHDTVYWYQQGPGQDPQFLISFYEKMQSDKGSIPDRFSAQQFSDYHSELNMSSLELGDSALYFCASSWALDSLYFGEGSWLTVV.

In its sample, this clone was seen once. The chain couples TRBV19 to TRBJ2-5, with D hard to call. CDR3 length: 16 residues. The germline V and J ends were trimmed by 3 bases and 5 bases, with 19 bases remaining between them. Germline V CDR1 and CDR2: LNHDA, SQIVND (reference sequence). In DNA form, the CDR3 reads TGTGCCAGTAGTATTTGGTTCGAAAGCCACCTCGAGACCCAGTACTTC. Amino acid sequence: CASSIWFESHLETQYF.

V usage is TRBV4-2 and J usage is TRBJ2-3; 10 bases map to TRBD2. Germline values: CDR1 LGHNA, CDR2 YNFKEQ. The V gene end was trimmed by 0 bases and the J gene end by 8 bases; junction bases not matched to a gene: 8. There are 16 residues in the CDR3. CDR3 in amino acids: CASSQDNEAGGLTQYF. CDR3 DNA: TGTGCCAGCAGCCAAGATAACGAAGCGGGAGGGCTTACGCAGTATTTT.

V and J are TRBV9 and TRBJ2-7; D remains ambiguous. The CDR3 extends over 11 amino acids. V was cut by 3 bases and J by 3 bases, with 4 bases left in between. From germline, CDR1 is SGDLS and CDR2 YYNGEE. The CDR3 sequence is CASSARYEQYF. The CDR3 coding sequence is TGTGCCAGCAGCGCCCGCTACGAGCAGTACTTC.

This clone was observed many times. The chain employs TRBV5-6 and TRBJ1-2; 8 bases map to TRBD1. CDR3 length equals 17 residues. CDR1 and CDR2 (germline): SGHDT, YYEEEE. After removal of 4 bases from V and 0 bases from J, the junction contained 11 bases not matched to a gene. The CDR3 DNA follows: TGTGCCAGCAGCGGGGCCGGGACAGGACGCTCTAACTATGGCTACACCTTC. Translated, it gives CASSGAGTGRSNYGYTF.

The chain combines TRBV6-5 with TRBJ2-7; D perhaps matches TRBD1 (6 bases). CDR1 and CDR2 (germline): MNHEY, SVGAGI. The CDR3 spans 12 residues. Trimming pared 5 bases from V and 3 bases from J, leaving 8 bases between. In DNA, the CDR3 is TGTGCCAGCAGTCCGACAGGCTACGAGCAGTACTTC. Translated, it gives CASSPTGYEQYF.

This clone appeared a few times. The chain has TRBV5-1 and TRBJ1-4; 7 positions agree with TRBD1. Germline V lookup: CDR1 SGHRS, CDR2 YFSETQ. CDR3 length equals 15 residues. The V gene end was trimmed by 9 bases and the J gene end by 5 bases; junction bases not matched to a gene: 13. The CDR3 sequence: CATRGGTAVNEKLFF. The CDR3 coding sequence is TGCGCCACCCGGGGGGGGACAGCAGTCAATGAAAAACTGTTTTTT.

The V and J genes are TRBV10-3 and TRBJ2-1; no clear D gene. CDR3 length: 14 residues. Germline-derived CDR1 and CDR2 are ENHRY and SYGVKD. Trimming took off 4 bases at V and 4 bases at J, with 11 bases between the two ends. In DNA, the CDR3 is TGTGCCATCAGTGCCCTCGCGACTTACAATGAGCAGTTCTTC. Protein: CAISALATYNEQFF.

In the case of this clone: This same CDR3 is encoded by further DNA sequences in the sample. This chain links TRBV5-1 with TRBJ1-3; TRBD1 is a possible D gene (5 bases). Trimming pared 2 bases from V and 2 bases from J, leaving 8 bases between. CDR3 length: 14 residues. Germline loops: CDR1 SGHRS, CDR2 YFSETQ. The CDR3 coding sequence is TGCGCCAGCAGCTTAACGGGGGCTGGAAACACCATATATTTT. Its translation is CASSLTGAGNTIYF.

On this clone: Other nucleotide sequences from this sample produce the same CDR3. The rearrangement links TRBV28 to TRBJ2-7, with D perhaps TRBD1 (6 bases). V lost 3 bases, J lost 3 bases, and 9 bases lay in between. This CDR3 comprises 13 residues. Germline V CDR1 and CDR2: MDHEN, SYDVKM. The CDR3 region is CASSFPGVYEQYF. In DNA form, the CDR3 reads TGTGCCAGCAGTTTCCCAGGGGTCTACGAGCAGTACTTC.

The chain couples TRBV9 to TRBJ2-5; maybe TRBD2 (5 bases). The DNA end is a closer match to TRBJ2-7, so the J assignment may be wrong. From germline, CDR1 is SGDLS and CDR2 YYNGEE. This CDR3 comprises 18 residues. The CDR3 DNA reads as TGTGCCAGCAGCCACCCCGCCGGGATGGTTGAGGAATACGACGAGCAGTACTTC. Residues: CASSHPAGMVEEYDEQYF.